Below are 8 T cell receptor beta chains sequenced from a single sample in a study of identical twins' blood T cells. TCRdb passed the 5' RACE reads through MiXCR, listing each CDR3 protein once. The sample holds roughly 340,000 distinct CDR3 sequences, 28% seen once. Specimen: PBMCs. These receptors all stem from a woman aged 18-49 years in good health.

This clonotype was picked up many times. The chain has TRBV9 and TRBJ1-5, with D unresolved. CDR1 SGDLS and CDR2 YYNGEE come from the germline V gene. The CDR3 extends over 19 amino acids. The ends were cut back, 0 bases at V and 7 bases at J, with 26 bases in the middle. The CDR3 sequence: CASSVATMRRKEWSQPQHF. The CDR3 coding sequence is TGTGCCAGCAGCGTAGCTACAATGAGGAGGAAAGAGTGGAGCCAGCCCCAGCATTTT. The entire variable domain, with the rest obtained from reference TRBV9 and TRBJ1-5, is as follows: DSGVTQTPKHLITATGQRVTLRCSPRSGDLSVYWYQQSLDQGLQFLIQYYNGEERAKGNILERFSAQQFPDLHSELNLSSLELGDSALYFCASSVATMRRKEWSQPQHFGDGTRLSIL.

This chain links TRBV20-1 with TRBJ2-7; 7 bases align to TRBD1. Per the germline V gene, CDR1 is DFQATT and CDR2 is SNEGSKA (reference sequence). The CDR3 covers 13 residues. Trimming cost V 2 bases and J 1 base; bases outside gene matches: 2. CDR3 residues: CSARIQGSYEQYF. The CDR3, as DNA: TGCAGTGCTAGAATACAGGGGTCCTACGAGCAGTACTTC.

Of note for this clonotype: No conserved phenylalanine or tryptophan is present at the end of the CDR3, so a read error is the likely explanation. The chain uses TRBV11-3 and TRBJ1-1; no firm D call. The CDR3 spans 16 residues. Germline-derived CDR1 and CDR2 are SGHNT and YENEEA. V was pared by 1 base and J by 2 bases, with 14 bases between. CDR3 bases: TGTGCCAGCAGCTTAGGTCCGGGTCGAACCAACACTGAAGCTTTCTCT. This codes for CASSLGPGRTNTEAFS.

This clonotype was seen only a few times. Here the CDR3 reads CSARGPAYEQYF. CDR3 in DNA: TGCAGTGCTAGGGGTCCAGCCTACGAGCAGTACTTC. This chain connects TRBV20-1 to TRBJ2-7; D remains ambiguous. Germline CDR1 reads DFQATT; CDR2 reads SNEGSKA (reference sequence). The CDR3 extends over 12 amino acids. Trimming took 3 bases from V and 2 from J, leaving 8 bases between them.

This clonotype was detected a few times. The conserved phenylalanine or tryptophan is not found at the CDR3 terminus, so this likely reflects a read error. The V call is TRBV12-3 or TRBV12-4, the J call TRBJ1-2; TRBD1 might be the D (6 bases). The length of the CDR3 is 15 residues. The V end was cut by 3 bases, the J end by 4 bases, with 15 bases between. CDR3 region: CASSFMRRGIYGYTL. In nucleotides, the CDR3 is TGTGCCAGCAGTTTTATGAGGAGGGGGATCTATGGCTACACCCTC.

The chain combines TRBV11-2 with TRBJ1-5; the match to TRBD1 covers 9 bases. V shed 1 base, J shed 6 bases, and the junction held 10 bases outside the gene matches. Germline loops: CDR1 SGHAT, CDR2 FQNNGV. This CDR3 spans 17 amino acids. The DNA of the CDR3 is TGTGCCAGCAGCTTAGGGCCCGGGACAGGGTTGTTTCAGCCCCAGCATTTT. Translation gives CASSLGPGTGLFQPQHF. The full variable domain, in which reference TRBV11-2 and TRBJ1-5 provide the parts outside the CDR3, is EAGVAQSPRYKIIEKRQSVAFWCNPISGHATLYWYQQILGQGPKLLIQFQNNGVVDDSQLPKDRFSAERLKGVDSTLKIQPAKLEDSAVYLCASSLGPGTGLFQPQHFGDGTRLSIL.

The chain links TRBV20-1 to TRBJ1-5; 7 nucleotides align to TRBD1. The V gene end was trimmed by 7 bases and the J gene end by 5 bases; junction bases not matched to a gene: 14. CDR3 length: 15 residues. The germline gives CDR1 DFQATT, CDR2 SNEGSKA (reference sequence). CDR3 loop: CSVIKDGQEYQPQHF. The CDR3 coding sequence is TGCAGTGTTATAAAGGACGGACAGGAGTATCAGCCCCAGCATTTT.

Comments on this clonotype: Its ends do not fully match the called genes, so a read error is possible. The chain combines TRBV5-4 with TRBJ2-7; TRBD2 might be the D (5 bases). Germline V gene sequence: CDR1 SGHNT, CDR2 YYREEE (reference sequence). CDR3 length: 15 amino acids. The CDR3 DNA reads TGTGCCAGCAGCCCAAGAGGGTCCGTCCCCTACGAGCGGTACTTC. Protein product: CASSPRGSVPYERYF.